These 20 T cell receptor beta chains share one sample of origin, sequenced in a study of identical twins. TCRdb fed the 5' RACE reads into MiXCR, producing one record per CDR3 protein. This sample carries 450,000 or so distinct CDR3 sequences, about 18% of them seen once, and the ten largest clones take 9% to 15%. The source material was naive T cells sorted from blood. These receptors originate from a middle-aged man in good health.

This clonotype was detected many times. The chain links TRBV6-5 to TRBJ2-2; 9 bases map to TRBD2. V shed 2 bases and J 0 bases; nucleotides not matched to a gene: 4. The CDR3 is 17 amino acids. Germline V gives CDR1 MNHEY, CDR2 SVGAGI. The CDR3 loop is CASSYRSGGSNTGELFF. Here the CDR3 DNA reads TGTGCCAGCAGTTACCGTAGCGGGGGTTCGAACACCGGGGAGCTGTTTTTT.

There are a few counts of this clonotype. The chain recombines TRBV4-2 with TRBJ2-7, with D hard to call. The V gene's germline CDR1 is LGHNA and CDR2 YNFKEQ. V lost 0 bases, J lost 2 bases, and 11 bases lay in between. This CDR3 region has 15 residues. CDR3 protein: CASSQDLSVTYEQYF. The CDR3 DNA follows: TGTGCCAGCAGCCAAGATCTATCAGTTACCTACGAGCAGTACTTC.

The genes are TRBV2 and TRBJ2-3; TRBD2 matches at 10 bases. V was pared by 6 bases and J by 2 bases, with 14 bases of the junction left unmatched. This CDR3 spans 18 amino acids. Germline lookup yields CDR1 SNHLY and CDR2 FYNNEI. CDR3 coding DNA: TGTGCCAGCAGACTAAGGACTAGCGGACGACCATACACAGATACGCAGTATTTT. Translation: CASRLRTSGRPYTDTQYF.

CDR3 in DNA: TGTGCCAGCTCATACAGGGCTGAGGGGGCCAACGTCCTGACTTTC. This encodes CASSYRAEGANVLTF. The chain carries TRBV18 and TRBJ2-6; D might be TRBD1 (6 bases). Per the germline V gene, CDR1 is KGHSH and CDR2 is LQKENI. Trimming stripped 5 bases from V and 4 bases from J, with 12 bases between. CDR3 length: 15 amino acids.

This clonotype occurred many times. The chain links TRBV20-1 to TRBJ2-3; D is possibly TRBD1 (5 bases). This CDR3 spans 15 amino acids. CDR1 is DFQATT, CDR2 SNEGSKA, per germline (reference sequence). V dropped 3 bases and J dropped 5 bases, with 18 bases sitting between them. Here the CDR3 reads CSASLPTGILDTQYF. CDR3 DNA: TGCAGTGCTAGTCTTCCTACAGGAATTTTAGATACGCAGTATTTT.

V gene TRBV6-2 or TRBV6-3 combines with J gene TRBJ2-1; no clear D gene. The CDR3 is 16 amino acids. The V end lost 8 bases, the J end lost 0 bases, and 17 bases lay between the germline ends. Germline lookup yields CDR1 MNHEY and CDR2 SVGEGT. The CDR3 DNA reads TGTGCCAGCTCCGAGTCCGCAGCACGCTCCTACAATGAGCAGTTCTTC. It specifies CASSESAARSYNEQFF.

The gene calls are TRBV6-2 or TRBV6-3 and TRBJ2-1; TRBD2 matches 7 bases. The J segment lost 4 bases and the V segment lost 8 bases, leaving 17 bases of the junction unmatched. CDR3 length: 17 amino acids. The germline gives CDR1 MNHEY, CDR2 SVGEGT. The chain's CDR3 is CASVVGSSGPLYNEQFF. In DNA form, the CDR3 reads TGTGCCAGCGTGGTGGGGTCTAGCGGACCCCTATACAATGAGCAGTTCTTC.

This clonotype has a count of ten or more. The CDR3 DNA reads as TGCAGTGCTAGAGATGGGGGACTAGCGGGGGGAAGGAACACCGGGGAGCTGTTTTTT. Encoded protein: CSARDGGLAGGRNTGELFF. V is TRBV20-1 and J is TRBJ2-2, with 15 nucleotides matching TRBD2. J gave up 1 base and V 0 bases, and 6 bases lay outside the gene matches. Germline V CDR1 and CDR2: DFQATT, SNEGSKA (reference sequence). The CDR3 is made up of 19 amino acids.

The DNA for the CDR3 is TGCAGTGCTAGAACCTGGACAGACTATGGCTACACCTTC. This encodes CSARTWTDYGYTF. V and J are TRBV20-1 and TRBJ1-2; D is possibly TRBD1 (6 bases). Germline lookup yields CDR1 DFQATT and CDR2 SNEGSKA (reference sequence). V was trimmed by 2 bases and J by 3 bases, leaving 10 bases between them. The CDR3 covers 13 residues.

This clonotype was counted at least ten times. The rearrangement links TRBV3-1 to TRBJ2-7; perhaps TRBD2 as D (6 bases). Between the trimmed V and J ends, which lost 1 base and 3 bases, there was a span of 7 bases. CDR1 and CDR2 (germline): LGHDT, YNNKEL (reference sequence). The CDR3 is 13 residues long. CDR3: CASSQVGGYEQYF. The CDR3 bases are TGTGCCAGCAGCCAAGTCGGGGGCTACGAGCAGTACTTC.

This clonotype was counted many times. The chain recombines TRBV9 with TRBJ2-6; 7 bases match TRBD1. Germline V gene lookup returns CDR1 SGDLS and CDR2 YYNGEE. Trimming took 0 bases from V and 7 from J; bases not matched to a gene: 16. The CDR3 loop spans 19 amino acids. The CDR3 bases are TGTGCCAGCAGCGTAGATCCTCGGACAGGAGTGGGGATAGCCAACGTCCTGACTTTC. Translating gives CASSVDPRTGVGIANVLTF.

A word on this clonotype: A clone one base away is much larger, so this may be a read error. The chain joins TRBV3-1 to TRBJ2-3; 14 nucleotides agree with TRBD2. The J segment lost 5 bases and the V segment lost 4 bases, leaving 2 bases of the junction unmatched. The CDR3 is 15 residues long. The germline V gene encodes CDR1 LGHDT and CDR2 YNNKEL (reference sequence). DNA for the CDR3: TGTGCCAGCAGCCGGACTAGCGGGAGGTTAGATACGCAGTATTTT. Protein product: CASSRTSGRLDTQYF.

The gene calls are TRBV2 and TRBJ1-1; no reliable D call. CDR1 SNHLY and CDR2 FYNNEI come from the germline V gene. The CDR3 spans 14 residues. The ends were cut back, 2 bases at V and 1 base at J, with 8 bases in the middle. CDR3 residues: CASSETLRNTEAFF. CDR3 in DNA: TGTGCCAGCAGTGAAACACTCAGGAACACTGAAGCTTTCTTT.

The rearrangement links TRBV4-1 to TRBJ1-6; D is undetermined. This CDR3 is 16 amino acids long. The ends were cut back, 0 bases at V and 0 bases at J, with 6 bases in the middle. Germline loops: CDR1 MGHRA, CDR2 YSYEKL. DNA for the CDR3: TGCGCCAGCAGCCAAGATGGTTACTCCTATAATTCACCCCTCCACTTT. This codes for CASSQDGYSYNSPLHF.

This clonotype was detected a few times. The chain employs TRBV7-2 and TRBJ2-1; 8 nucleotides align to TRBD2. Per germline, CDR1 SGHTA and CDR2 FQGNSA. With 4 bases clipped from V and 3 bases from J, the junction kept 8 bases outside the gene matches. This CDR3 region has 16 residues. CDR3 bases: TGTGCCAGCAGCTCCCCTAGCGGGTTAAGCTACAATGAGCAGTTCTTC. This codes for CASSSPSGLSYNEQFF.

The genes are TRBV5-1 and TRBJ2-5; D perhaps matches TRBD1 (5 bases). This CDR3 has 14 residues. Germline CDR1 reads SGHRS; CDR2 reads YFSETQ. V was trimmed by 4 bases and J by 8 bases, leaving 18 bases between them. In nucleotides, the CDR3 is TGCGCCAGCAGCCAGTACAGGAGCTGGGATACCCAGTACTTC. It is translated as CASSQYRSWDTQYF.

The chain joins TRBV5-1 to TRBJ2-1, with 12 bases that match TRBD2. The V segment lost 3 bases and the J segment 8 bases; nucleotides outside the gene matches: 6. This CDR3 contains 15 residues. Germline lookup yields CDR1 SGHRS and CDR2 YFSETQ. CDR3 region: CASSSTSGSSYEQFF. The CDR3 DNA is TGCGCCAGCAGCTCGACTAGCGGGAGTTCCTATGAGCAGTTCTTC.

The chain carries TRBV6-5 and TRBJ2-1; D gene ambiguous. This CDR3 contains 12 residues. Germline lookup yields CDR1 MNHEY and CDR2 SVGAGI. V shed 5 bases and J shed 12 bases, with 14 bases lying between them. The CDR3 nucleotides are TGTGCCAGCAGTGACCCGGTCCTTGGGCAGTTCTTC. Translation gives CASSDPVLGQFF.

Many counts were recorded for this clonotype. The chain has TRBV12-3 or TRBV12-4 and TRBJ2-1, with D possibly being TRBD1 or TRBD2 (5 bases each). This CDR3 is built from 14 residues. Trimming took 7 bases from V and 4 from J, leaving 14 bases between them. For the CDR3, the DNA is TGTGCCAGCACCCGAGGGAGACAGTACAATGAGCAGTTCTTC. Protein: CASTRGRQYNEQFF.

This rearrangement joins TRBV4-3 to TRBJ1-4, with no clear D. The CDR3 loop spans 15 amino acids. Germline V CDR1 and CDR2: LGHNA, YSLEER. V was pared by 0 bases and J by 1 base, with 6 bases between. In DNA form, the CDR3 reads TGCGCCAGCAGCCAAGATTGGGAAACTAATGAAAAACTGTTTTTT. It yields the protein CASSQDWETNEKLFF.